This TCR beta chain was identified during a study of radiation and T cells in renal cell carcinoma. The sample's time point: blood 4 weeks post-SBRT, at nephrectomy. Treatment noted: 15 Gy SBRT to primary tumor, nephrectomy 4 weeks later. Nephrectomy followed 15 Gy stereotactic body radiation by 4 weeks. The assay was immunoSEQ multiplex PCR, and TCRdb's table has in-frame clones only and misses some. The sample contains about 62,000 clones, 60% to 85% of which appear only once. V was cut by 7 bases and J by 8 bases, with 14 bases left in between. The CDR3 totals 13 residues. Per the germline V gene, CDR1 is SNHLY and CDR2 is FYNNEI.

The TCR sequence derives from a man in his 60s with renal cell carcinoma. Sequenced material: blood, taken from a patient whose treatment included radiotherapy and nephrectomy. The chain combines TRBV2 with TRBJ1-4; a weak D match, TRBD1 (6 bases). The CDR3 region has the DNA TGTGCCAGCAACAACAGGGTAGGGGAAAAACTGTTTTTT. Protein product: CASNNRVGEKLFF.